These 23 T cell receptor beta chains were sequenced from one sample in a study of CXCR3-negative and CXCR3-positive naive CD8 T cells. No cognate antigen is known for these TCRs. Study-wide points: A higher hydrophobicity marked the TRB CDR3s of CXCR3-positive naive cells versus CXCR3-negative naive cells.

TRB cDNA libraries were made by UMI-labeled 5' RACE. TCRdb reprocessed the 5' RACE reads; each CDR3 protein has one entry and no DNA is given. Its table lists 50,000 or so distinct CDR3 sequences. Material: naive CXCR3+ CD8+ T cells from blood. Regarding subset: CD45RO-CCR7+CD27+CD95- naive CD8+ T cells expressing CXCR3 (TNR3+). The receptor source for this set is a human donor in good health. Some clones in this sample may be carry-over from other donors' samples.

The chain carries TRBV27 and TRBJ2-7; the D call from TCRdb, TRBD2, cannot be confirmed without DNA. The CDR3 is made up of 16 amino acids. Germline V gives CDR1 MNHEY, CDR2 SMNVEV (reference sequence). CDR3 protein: CASSPNEGLVFYEQYF.

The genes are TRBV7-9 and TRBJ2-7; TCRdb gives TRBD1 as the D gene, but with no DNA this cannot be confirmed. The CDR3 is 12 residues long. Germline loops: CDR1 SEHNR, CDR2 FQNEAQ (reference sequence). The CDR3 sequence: CASSQGQYEQYF.

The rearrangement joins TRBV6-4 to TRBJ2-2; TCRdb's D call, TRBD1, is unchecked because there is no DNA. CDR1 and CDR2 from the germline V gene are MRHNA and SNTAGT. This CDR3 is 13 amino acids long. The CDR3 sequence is CASRGPNTGELFF.

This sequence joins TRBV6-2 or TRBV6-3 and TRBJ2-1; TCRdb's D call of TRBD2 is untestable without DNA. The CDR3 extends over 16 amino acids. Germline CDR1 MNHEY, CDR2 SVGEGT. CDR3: CASSFDPAGGYNEQFF.

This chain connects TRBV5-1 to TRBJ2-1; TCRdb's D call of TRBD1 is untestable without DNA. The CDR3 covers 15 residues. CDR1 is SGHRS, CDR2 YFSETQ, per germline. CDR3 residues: CASSFEGGTYNEQFF. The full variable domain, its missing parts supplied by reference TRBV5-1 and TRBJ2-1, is KAGVTQTPRYLIKTRGQQVTLSCSPISGHRSVSWYQQTPGQGLQFLFEYFSETQRNKGNFPGRFSGRQFSNSRSEMNVSTLELGDSALYLCASSFEGGTYNEQFFGPGTRLTVL.

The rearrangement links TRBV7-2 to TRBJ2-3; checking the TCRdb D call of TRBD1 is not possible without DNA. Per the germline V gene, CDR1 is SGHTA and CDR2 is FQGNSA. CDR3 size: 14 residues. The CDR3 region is CASSLDAGEDTQYF.

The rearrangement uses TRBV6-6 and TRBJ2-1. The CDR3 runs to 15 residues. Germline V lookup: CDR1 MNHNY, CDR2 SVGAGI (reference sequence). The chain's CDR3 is CASSYSAQPYNEQFF.

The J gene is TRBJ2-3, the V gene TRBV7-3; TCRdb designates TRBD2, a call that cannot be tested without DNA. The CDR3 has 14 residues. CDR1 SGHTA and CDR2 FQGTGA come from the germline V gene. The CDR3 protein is CASSQSGATDTQYF.

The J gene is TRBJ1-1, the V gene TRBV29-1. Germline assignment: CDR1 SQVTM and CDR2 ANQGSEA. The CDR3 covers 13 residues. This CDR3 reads CSVEDRLGEGAFF. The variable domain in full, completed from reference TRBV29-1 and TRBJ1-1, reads SAVISQKPSRDICQRGTSLTIQCQVDSQVTMMFWYRQQPGQSLTLIATANQGSEATYESGFVIDKFPISRPNLTFSTLTVSNMSPEDSSIYLCSVEDRLGEGAFFGQGTRLTVV.

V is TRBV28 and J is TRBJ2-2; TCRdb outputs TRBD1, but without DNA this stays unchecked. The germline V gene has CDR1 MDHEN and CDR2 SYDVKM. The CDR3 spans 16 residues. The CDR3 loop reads CASSPARRTGTGELFF.

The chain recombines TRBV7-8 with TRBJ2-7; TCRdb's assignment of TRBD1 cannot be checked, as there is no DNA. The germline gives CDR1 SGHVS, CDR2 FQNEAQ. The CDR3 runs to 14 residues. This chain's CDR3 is CASSSTGEPYEQYF.

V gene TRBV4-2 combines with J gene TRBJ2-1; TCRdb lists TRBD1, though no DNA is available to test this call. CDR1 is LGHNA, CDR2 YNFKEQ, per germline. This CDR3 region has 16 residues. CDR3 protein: CASSQVEAGAYNEQFF.

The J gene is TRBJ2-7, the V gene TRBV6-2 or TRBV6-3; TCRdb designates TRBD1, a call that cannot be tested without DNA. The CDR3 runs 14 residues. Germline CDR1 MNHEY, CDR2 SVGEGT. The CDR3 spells CASSPSPTLQEQYF.

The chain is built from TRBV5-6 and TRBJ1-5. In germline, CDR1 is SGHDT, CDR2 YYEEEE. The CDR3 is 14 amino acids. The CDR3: CASSLSSGNQPQHF.

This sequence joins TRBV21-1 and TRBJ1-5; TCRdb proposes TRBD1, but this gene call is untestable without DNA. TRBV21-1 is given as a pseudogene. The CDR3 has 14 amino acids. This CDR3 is CASSQTVFNQPQHF.

CDR3 sequence: CASSLNWGGNEQFF. This chain joins TRBV27 and TRBJ2-1; TCRdb's D call of TRBD1 is untestable without DNA. In germline, CDR1 is MNHEY, CDR2 SMNVEV (reference sequence). The CDR3 has 14 residues.

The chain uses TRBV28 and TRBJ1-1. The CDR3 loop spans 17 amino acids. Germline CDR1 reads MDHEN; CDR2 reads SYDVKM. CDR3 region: CASSLYGAPTGDTEAFF.

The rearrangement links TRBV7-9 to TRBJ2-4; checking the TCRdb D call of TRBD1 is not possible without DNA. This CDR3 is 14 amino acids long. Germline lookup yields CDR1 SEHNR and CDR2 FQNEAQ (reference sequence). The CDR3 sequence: CASSSLTGGNIQYF. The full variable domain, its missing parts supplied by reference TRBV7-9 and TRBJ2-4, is DTGVSQNPRHKITKRGQNVTFRCDPISEHNRLYWYRQTLGQGPEFLTYFQNEAQLEKSRLLSDRFSAERPKGSFSTLEIQRTEQGDSAMYLCASSSLTGGNIQYFGAGTRLSVL.

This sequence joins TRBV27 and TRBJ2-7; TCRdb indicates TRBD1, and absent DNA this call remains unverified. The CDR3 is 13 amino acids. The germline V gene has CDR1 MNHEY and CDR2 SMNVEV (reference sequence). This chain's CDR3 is CASSYEGDYEQYF.

The CDR3 region is CASSEDNQETQYF. The chain employs TRBV9 and TRBJ2-5. The CDR3 contains 13 residues. Germline lookup yields CDR1 SGDLS and CDR2 YYNGEE.

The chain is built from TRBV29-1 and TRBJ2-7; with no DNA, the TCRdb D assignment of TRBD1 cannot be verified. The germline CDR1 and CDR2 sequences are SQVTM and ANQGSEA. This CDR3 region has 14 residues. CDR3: CSVVNRDGPYEQYF.

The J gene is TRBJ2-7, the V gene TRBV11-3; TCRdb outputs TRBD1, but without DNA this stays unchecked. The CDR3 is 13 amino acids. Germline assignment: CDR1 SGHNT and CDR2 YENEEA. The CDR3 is CASGHGTGYEQYF.

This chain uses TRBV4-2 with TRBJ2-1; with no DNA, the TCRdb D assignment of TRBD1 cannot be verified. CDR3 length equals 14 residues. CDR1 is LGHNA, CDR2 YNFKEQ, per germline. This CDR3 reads CASSQVDSRHEQFF.